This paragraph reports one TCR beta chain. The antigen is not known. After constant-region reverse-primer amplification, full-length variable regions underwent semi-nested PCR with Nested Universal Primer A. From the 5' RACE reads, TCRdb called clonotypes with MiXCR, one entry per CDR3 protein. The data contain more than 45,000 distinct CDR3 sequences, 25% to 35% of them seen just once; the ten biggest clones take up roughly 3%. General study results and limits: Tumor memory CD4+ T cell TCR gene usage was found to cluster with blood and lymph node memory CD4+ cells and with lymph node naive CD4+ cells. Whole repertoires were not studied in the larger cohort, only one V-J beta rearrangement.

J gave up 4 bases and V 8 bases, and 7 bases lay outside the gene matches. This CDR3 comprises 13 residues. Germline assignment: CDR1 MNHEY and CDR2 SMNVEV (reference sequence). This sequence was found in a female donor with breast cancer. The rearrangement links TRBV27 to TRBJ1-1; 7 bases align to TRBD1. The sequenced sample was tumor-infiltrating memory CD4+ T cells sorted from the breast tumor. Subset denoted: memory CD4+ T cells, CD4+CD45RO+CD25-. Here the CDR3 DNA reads TGTGCCAGCGGCAGGGGGGTTCGCACTGAAGCTTTCTTT. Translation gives CASGRGVRTEAFF.